A single sample is the source of the 30 T cell receptor beta chains below, sequenced in a study of blood T cell repertoires in COVID-19. Clones were read by immunoSEQ multiplex PCR, and TCRdb kept only the in-frame ones, dropping some. Of about 41,000 clones in the sample, roughly four fifths are singletons; the top ten hold around 40%. Sequenced input: peripheral blood. The receptors derive from a woman of 80 years or more with acute or convalescent COVID-19.

The chain carries TRBV7-2 and TRBJ1-2, with 8 nucleotides matching TRBD1. CDR3 length equals 15 residues. Trimming took 5 bases from V and 3 from J; bases not matched to a gene: 8. Per germline, CDR1 SGHTA and CDR2 FQGNSA. CDR3: CASSPAGGADYGYTF. In DNA form, the CDR3 reads TGTGCCAGCAGCCCCGCAGGGGGCGCCGACTATGGCTACACCTTC.

This clone was seen just once. Other DNA sequences in this specimen translate into the identical CDR3. The rearrangement links TRBV7-2 to TRBJ1-6, with TRBD1 as a possible D gene (6 bases). Germline V gene data show CDR1 as SGHTA and CDR2 as FQGNSA. The CDR3 is 15 residues long. Trimming stripped 6 bases from V and 0 bases from J, with 9 bases between. In nucleotides, the CDR3 is TGTGCCAGCAGTTTGGACAGCTCCTATAATTCACCCCTCCACTTT. Protein sequence: CASSLDSSYNSPLHF. Supplemented by reference TRBV7-2 and TRBJ1-6, the full variable domain reads GAGVSQSPSNKVTEKGKDVELRCDPISGHTALYWYRQSLGQGLEFLIYFQGNSAPDKSGLPSDRFSAERTGGSVSTLTIQRTQQEDSAVYLCASSLDSSYNSPLHFGNGTRLTVT.

The chain links TRBV7-2 to TRBJ2-1; 12 nucleotides match TRBD2. This CDR3 spans 16 amino acids. Germline values: CDR1 SGHTA, CDR2 FQGNSA. The V gene end was trimmed by 7 bases and the J gene end by 5 bases; junction bases not matched to a gene: 9. CDR3 sequence reads: CASNPLGLAGNNEQFF. The CDR3 coding sequence is TGTGCCAGCAACCCGCTCGGACTAGCGGGGAACAATGAGCAGTTCTTC.

The V and J genes are TRBV11-2 and TRBJ1-3; D is uncertain. Germline V CDR1 and CDR2: SGHAT, FQNNGV. V was clipped by 1 base and J by 1 base, with 5 bases between them. The CDR3 loop spans 14 amino acids. CDR3 nucleotides: TGTGCCAGCAGCTTAGCCGGTTCTGGAAACACCATATATTTT. Protein sequence: CASSLAGSGNTIYF.

This clone was picked up a small number of times. The chain joins TRBV20-1 to TRBJ1-1; TRBD1 might be the D (5 bases). The CDR3 spans 11 residues. Trimming shortened V by 5 bases and J by 5 bases, and 9 bases separated the two germline ends. CDR1 and CDR2 (germline): DFQATT, SNEGSKA (reference sequence). CDR3: CSAQGLTEAFF. DNA of the CDR3: TGCAGTGCTCAGGGATTAACTGAAGCTTTCTTT.

The chain has TRBV4-1 and TRBJ2-7; weak D call: TRBD1 (6 bases). Trimming cost V 0 bases and J 2 bases, with 11 bases left between them. The CDR3 totals 15 residues. Germline assignment: CDR1 MGHRA and CDR2 YSYEKL. The CDR3, as DNA: TGCGCCAGCAGCCAAGAAATACAGGGCCCCTACGAGCAGTACTTC. Translation: CASSQEIQGPYEQYF.

The chain employs TRBV5-8 and TRBJ2-1, with a weak D call TRBD2 (5 bases). Germline values: CDR1 SGHTS, CDR2 YDEGEE. The CDR3 loop spans 12 amino acids. Trimming removed 5 bases from V and 4 bases from J, with 7 bases in between. CDR3 nucleotides: TGTGCCAGCAGTCCGGGGTACAATGAGCAGTTCTTC. As protein: CASSPGYNEQFF.

The chain has TRBV12-3 or TRBV12-4 and TRBJ1-2; no clear D gene. CDR3 length equals 13 residues. The V end lost 2 bases, the J end lost 1 base, and 5 bases lay between the germline ends. CDR3 amino acids: CASSLQVNYGYTF. CDR3 nucleotides: TGTGCCAGCAGTTTACAGGTTAACTATGGCTACACCTTC.

This clone was recorded only once. The V gene is TRBV15, the J gene TRBJ1-3, with D perhaps matching TRBD1 (6 bases). Trimming removed 3 bases from V and 2 bases from J, with 14 bases in between. This CDR3 contains 16 residues. Germline V CDR1 and CDR2: LNHNV, YYDKDF (reference sequence). The CDR3 reads CATSRGPRGPGNTIYF. The CDR3 DNA reads TGTGCCACCAGCAGGGGCCCCAGGGGTCCTGGAAACACCATATATTTT.

This clone was detected only a few times. The chain carries TRBV7-2 and TRBJ1-2, with a tentative D call TRBD1 (5 bases). V dropped 7 bases and J dropped 5 bases, with 17 bases sitting between them. The CDR3 has 14 amino acids. Germline CDR1 is SGHTA and CDR2 is FQGNSA. CDR3 sequence reads: CASIGLGQRYGYTF. CDR3 coding DNA: TGTGCCAGCATCGGATTGGGGCAGCGTTATGGCTACACCTTC.

The chain combines TRBV6-5 with TRBJ1-2, with D perhaps TRBD1 (6 bases). V gave up 5 bases and J gave up 6 bases, with 13 bases separating them. The CDR3 sequence is 13 residues long. CDR1 and CDR2 (germline): MNHEY, SVGAGI. The CDR3 here is CASSRTEGHGYTF. The CDR3 region has the DNA TGTGCCAGCAGTAGGACAGAAGGTCATGGCTACACCTTC.

The chain uses TRBV6-2 or TRBV6-3 and TRBJ1-2, with D possibly being TRBD1 (5 bases). Germline loops: CDR1 MNHEY, CDR2 SVGEGT. Trimming pared 0 bases from V and 7 bases from J, leaving 9 bases between. This CDR3 is 13 amino acids long. CDR3 loop: CASSYSTGGGYTF. CDR3 nucleotide sequence: TGTGCCAGCAGTTACTCGACCGGGGGTGGCTACACCTTC.

J is TRBJ2-3 and V is TRBV18, with TRBD2 matching 9 bases. The CDR3 spans 18 residues. CDR1 and CDR2 from the germline V gene are KGHSH and LQKENI. V shed 5 bases and J 2 bases; nucleotides not matched to a gene: 14. Written as DNA, the CDR3 is TGTGCCAGCTCAAGGTCCGACAGCGGGGGGCCTTCCACAGATACGCAGTATTTT. Amino acid sequence: CASSRSDSGGPSTDTQYF.

The chain has TRBV7-2 and TRBJ2-1; D remains unclear. Germline CDR1 SGHTA, CDR2 FQGNSA. Trimming pared 5 bases from V and 9 bases from J, leaving 17 bases between. CDR3 length equals 14 residues. The CDR3 region is CASSPRWARSEQFF. As DNA, the CDR3 is TGTGCCAGCAGCCCCCGTTGGGCGCGAAGTGAGCAGTTCTTC.

The V gene is TRBV10-3, the J gene TRBJ2-3; D unclear. The germline gives CDR1 ENHRY, CDR2 SYGVKD. Trimming left V 3 bases short and J 0 bases short, with 7 bases between. CDR3 length: 14 residues. As DNA, the CDR3 is TGTGCCATCAGTGAACAGATTAGCACAGATACGCAGTATTTT. It encodes CAISEQISTDTQYF.

V and J are TRBV24-1 and TRBJ2-1; 7 positions agree with TRBD2. Germline CDR1 and CDR2: KGHDR and SFDVKD. J gave up 7 bases and V 1 base, and 9 bases lay outside the gene matches. This CDR3 region has 16 residues. CDR3 nucleotide sequence: TGTGCCACCAGTGATTTCAGGACTAGTTTCGGGAATGAGCAGTTCTTC. This codes for CATSDFRTSFGNEQFF.

This clone has only a few counts. In DNA form, the CDR3 reads TGCGCCAGCAGCCCGCTCGGGGGGGGCGCGTATGAGCAGTTCTTC. Amino acid sequence: CASSPLGGGAYEQFF. This chain connects TRBV4-1 to TRBJ2-1; 8 bases align to TRBD2. The V and J ends lost 4 bases and 8 bases, in that order; junction bases with no gene match: 10. The CDR3 extends over 15 amino acids. The germline CDR1 and CDR2 sequences are MGHRA and YSYEKL.

The rearrangement uses TRBV5-1 and TRBJ2-3; a weak D match, TRBD1 (6 bases). Germline values: CDR1 SGHRS, CDR2 YFSETQ. Trimming pared 4 bases from V and 0 bases from J, leaving 12 bases between. The CDR3 loop spans 15 amino acids. CDR3 loop: CASSAPQGSTDTQYF. The CDR3 DNA reads as TGCGCCAGCAGCGCTCCACAGGGTAGCACAGATACGCAGTATTTT.

The chain employs TRBV7-8 and TRBJ1-2; 8 bases are a match to TRBD1. This CDR3 has 14 residues. Germline lookup yields CDR1 SGHVS and CDR2 FQNEAQ. The V and J ends lost 6 bases and 8 bases, in that order; junction bases with no gene match: 11. For the CDR3, the DNA is TGTGCCAGCAGTCGAGGACAGGGCGGTAGAGGCTACACCTTC. The encoded protein is CASSRGQGGRGYTF.

The genes are TRBV7-9 and TRBJ1-1; possibly TRBD1 for D (6 bases). Trimming removed 4 bases from V and 0 bases from J, with 9 bases in between. Germline values: CDR1 SEHNR, CDR2 FQNEAQ (reference sequence). The CDR3 loop spans 14 amino acids. In DNA, the CDR3 is TGTGCCAGCAGCTCTACAGGGATGAACACTGAAGCTTTCTTT. Amino acid sequence: CASSSTGMNTEAFF.

This clone was counted a single time. The chain combines TRBV24-1 with TRBJ1-5; TRBD1 aligns across 10 bases. V shed 4 bases, J shed 6 bases, and the junction held 8 bases outside the gene matches. This CDR3 is built from 16 residues. CDR1 KGHDR and CDR2 SFDVKD come from the germline V gene. CDR3: CATSESGTGAIQPQHF. For the CDR3, the DNA is TGTGCCACCAGTGAATCCGGGACAGGGGCAATTCAGCCCCAGCATTTT.

The chain carries TRBV2 and TRBJ1-6, with D uncertain. The CDR3 runs 16 residues. V gave up 3 bases and J gave up 5 bases, with 14 bases separating them. The germline V gene encodes CDR1 SNHLY and CDR2 FYNNEI. Here the CDR3 DNA reads TGTGCCAGCAGTGATAGCGCCCAACGTAATAATTCACCCCTCCACTTT. Amino acids: CASSDSAQRNNSPLHF.

The chain has TRBV7-2 and TRBJ1-4; unclear D gene. Germline V CDR1 and CDR2: SGHTA, FQGNSA. Trimming stripped 7 bases from V and 7 bases from J, with 19 bases between. CDR3 length: 15 residues. The CDR3 region has the DNA TGTGCCAGCACCCCCTCGATCGGTGAGGGTGAAAAACTGTTTTTT. The encoded protein is CASTPSIGEGEKLFF.

The chain couples TRBV6-1 to TRBJ1-5; possible D gene TRBD1, 5 bases. CDR3 length equals 14 residues. CDR1 and CDR2 from the germline V gene are MNHNS and SASEGT. Deletions cut 1 base from V and 7 bases from J, with 11 bases between. Here the CDR3 reads CASSEEHGQQPQHF. The CDR3 DNA follows: TGTGCCAGCAGTGAAGAACATGGACAACAGCCCCAGCATTTT.

The chain joins TRBV6-6 to TRBJ1-1; D is uncertain. The CDR3 extends over 16 amino acids. CDR1 is MNHNY and CDR2 is SVGAGI in the germline V gene (reference sequence). Trimming stripped 7 bases from V and 3 bases from J, with 21 bases between. The CDR3 sequence: CASISGPVPRDTEAFF. For the CDR3, the DNA is TGTGCCAGCATTTCTGGACCGGTCCCGAGGGACACTGAAGCTTTCTTT.

This chain joins TRBV5-6 and TRBJ1-5; D gene ambiguous. This CDR3 is 14 amino acids long. The V end was cut by 2 bases, the J end by 7 bases, with 13 bases between. The germline gives CDR1 SGHDT, CDR2 YYEEEE. The DNA for the CDR3 is TGTGCCAGCAGCTTACGCGGCCCTGGGCAGCCCCAGCATTTT. It yields the protein CASSLRGPGQPQHF.

This chain connects TRBV7-9 to TRBJ2-2; D may be TRBD2 (6 bases). The ends were cut back, 5 bases at V and 4 bases at J, with 14 bases in the middle. This CDR3 is built from 15 residues. Germline CDR1 SEHNR, CDR2 FQNEAQ (reference sequence). In DNA form, the CDR3 reads TGTGCCAGCAGCCATCCGGGACTGGCCACCGGGGAGCTGTTTTTT. Translated: CASSHPGLATGELFF. Based on the CDR3 plus reference TRBV7-9 and TRBJ2-2, the full variable domain is DTGVSQNPRHKITKRGQNVTFRCDPISEHNRLYWYRQTLGQGPEFLTYFQNEAQLEKSRLLSDRFSAERPKGSFSTLEIQRTEQGDSAMYLCASSHPGLATGELFFGEGSRLTVL.

The V gene is TRBV7-2, the J gene TRBJ1-2, with 9 bases fitting TRBD1. This CDR3 spans 17 amino acids. V lost 5 bases and J lost 0; bases outside the gene matches: 10. Germline V gives CDR1 SGHTA, CDR2 FQGNSA. The DNA of the CDR3 is TGTGCCAGCAGCGCTGCCGGGACAGGGACCTCTAACTATGGCTACACCTTC. Encoded protein: CASSAAGTGTSNYGYTF.

This sequence joins TRBV27 and TRBJ2-2; 16 bases align to TRBD2. The V gene end was trimmed by 5 bases and the J gene end by 7 bases; junction bases not matched to a gene: 10. The CDR3 runs to 18 residues. CDR1 and CDR2 (germline): MNHEY, SMNVEV (reference sequence). As DNA, the CDR3 is TGTGCCAGCAGTGCTTCCGGGACTAGCGGGGGGGCAATCGGGGAGCTGTTTTTT. Protein: CASSASGTSGGAIGELFF.

The chain links TRBV6-5 to TRBJ2-3, with 7 bases identical to TRBD2. V was pared by 6 bases and J by 1 base, with 7 bases of the junction left unmatched. The CDR3 runs 15 residues. CDR1 MNHEY and CDR2 SVGAGI come from the germline V gene. The CDR3 DNA sequence: TGTGCCAGCAGCCTCTTCCGGGGGGGCACAGATACGCAGTATTTT. Translation gives CASSLFRGGTDTQYF.